A selection of T cell receptor beta chains follows, all from one sample in a study of OX40 agonist ivuxolimab in advanced cancers. Repertoires were generated with immunoSEQ multiplex PCR, while TCRdb's copy carries only in-frame clones and drops some. The sample lists approximately 25,000 clones; roughly 77% were seen once. The sequencing used CD4+ or CD8+ T cells sorted from blood, collected in a trial of the OX40 agonist ivuxolimab. The receptors were sampled from an adult with an advanced solid tumor such as melanoma, head and neck, liver or kidney cancer. The conserved cysteine and the conserved F or W are not part of the CDR3 here. Not all rows give a size; the values are once, few, many and, for expanded clones, a class.

V,size,CDR3
TRBV5-1,-,ASSLAAGSNGYT
TRBV7-2,-,ASSLAARWETQY
TRBV9,-,ASSVVGRGAYNEQF
TRBV6-1,-,ASSQGTSGRDQY
TRBV7-9,-,ASSLGHEKYGYT
TRBV6-5,-,ASSPWGQRTDTQY
TRBV5-1,once,ASSLDRGRGGYT
TRBV5-1,-,ASSLAAGTGPGEQY
TRBV27,-,ASSLWVAADTQY
TRBV27,-,ASSSLGGTRTQY
TRBV5-1,once,ASSFVEGLYGELF
TRBV7-3,-,ASSLRELGSSDTQY
TRBV5-6,few,ASSFQTYEQY
TRBV7-3,-,ASSQVPPSSGRAGEQY
TRBV7-3,-,ASSLVGNTGELF
TRBV2,-,ASSVTHEQY
TRBV6-5,-,ASSYSGFANTGELF
TRBV9,-,ASSPRSNSYEQY
TRBV7-7,once,ASSLAVAGTGELF
TRBV19,few,ASSIGMGETQY
TRBV7-3,-,ASSLTGSGGSTEQF
TRBV19,-,ASRIGHPYGYT
TRBV2,-,ASAPRAGGETQY
TRBV29-1,few,SVGPPGGVKTGELF
TRBV13,-,ASSLGGGNEQF
TRBV7-3,-,ASSGTSGSNEQF
TRBV7-2,-,ASSLASRGLGQETQY
TRBV7-2,-,ASSLAGAGLGYT
TRBV5-1,-,ASSSGQGMNTEAF
TRBV6-4,-,ASSDRDMDTQY
TRBV27,once,ASSLWGGETQY
TRBV6-5,-,ASSYSLTGNYGYT
TRBV7-3,-,ASRRSGRPYLGDEQF
TRBV10-3,few,AIKGAGQDYGYT
TRBV29-1,-,SVDWGDGYT
TRBV19,-,ASSDRGGLNTEAF
TRBV6-6,-,ASSYEDNNYNEQF
TRBV5-1,few,ASSFDGHSGNTIY